This T cell receptor (beta chain) derives from a study of CD8+CD57+ T cells in acquired aplastic anemia. The overall study: Sorted CD4+ plus CD8+ cells gave DNA averaging about 3.2 ug.

Study-wide results and limits: Found in both controls and patients were about 30 CD8+ CDR3 sequences.

The CDR3 extends over 16 amino acids. Germline V gives CDR1 KGHDR, CDR2 SFDVKD. Trimming took 4 bases from V and 8 from J, leaving 17 bases between them. Profiling that covered TCR beta VDJ and CDR3 relied on genomic DNA as its template. Via MiXCR, TCRdb re-called the reads, giving one row per CDR3 protein. This sample carries about 220,000 distinct CDR3 sequences, 30% to 40% of them seen once, and the ten largest clones take roughly 1.1%. About this clonotype: Its target is not known.

The source of this sequence is a human donor in good health, serving as a control. Input material: sorted CD4+, CD8+, or CD8+CD57+ T cells (not recorded which) from PBMCs. The J gene is TRBJ1-6, the V gene TRBV24-1; D gene ambiguous. CDR3: CATSDRRTSGYSPLHF. The CDR3 bases are TGTGCCACCAGTGACCGCAGGACTAGCGGATATTCACCCCTCCACTTT.